Sequencing of this T cell receptor (beta chain) was carried out in a study of CD8 T cells in Susac syndrome. General study points: The authors acknowledged that the study's TCR sequencing and HLA analysis involved relatively few individuals.

cDNA came from roughly 0.53 to 1 ug RNA primed by random hexamers. The TCR beta CDR3 was amplified by immunoSEQ multiplex PCR across 54 Vbeta, 13 Jbeta. TCRdb re-called the immunoSEQ multiplex PCR reads with MiXCR, one entry per CDR3 protein. The sample lists around 170,000 distinct CDR3 sequences, about 95% seen once, with 0.15% to 0.2% in the top ten. Per the germline V gene, CDR1 is SNHLY and CDR2 is FYNNEI. Trimming removed 3 bases at V and 8 bases at J, with 20 bases between. CDR3 length equals 16 residues. Worth noting for this clonotype: The antigen remains unidentified.

Sequencing was done on a sample of CD8+ T cells from PBMCs. This chain connects TRBV2 to TRBJ2-1; D gene uncertain. This clonotype originated in a human donor with multiple sclerosis. CDR3 region: CASSDPATIVTHEQFF. For the CDR3, the DNA is TGTGCCAGCAGTGACCCCGCGACAATCGTTACGCATGAGCAGTTCTTC.